This TCR beta chain was recovered during a study of Ad26.COV2.S vaccination and SARS-CoV-2 variants. Germline V gene lookup returns CDR1 SGHRS and CDR2 YFSETQ. V shed 3 bases, J shed 8 bases, and the junction held 15 bases outside the gene matches. The CDR3 has 16 amino acids. Regarding treatment: about 20 received Ad26.COV2.S at low or high dose, single or two shots; 5 received placebo; per-sample allocation not given. Sampling was performed 63 days after the first vaccine or placebo injection. The protocol was immunoSEQ multiplex PCR, while the TCRdb copy is restricted to in-frame clones and leaves out a portion. The sample lists roughly 700,000 clones, roughly 90% seen once, with roughly 1.5% in the top ten.

The material was peripheral blood, obtained in a trial of Ad26.COV2.S vaccine versus placebo. This chain joins TRBV5-1 and TRBJ1-2; 8 positions agree with TRBD1. This receptor was taken from a person between 18 and 60 years old who received the Ad26.COV2.S COVID-19 vaccine or a placebo. In nucleotides, the CDR3 is TGCGCCAGCAGCTCACAGACAGGGGCGGGCTCGCAAGGCTACACCTTC. It specifies CASSSQTGAGSQGYTF.